In its sample, the clone carrying this T cell receptor (beta chain) ranks as medium-sized (0.01 to 0.1%). The CDR3 runs to 15 residues. The V and J ends lost 8 bases and 5 bases, in that order; junction bases with no gene match: 11. Germline loops: CDR1 MNHNS, CDR2 SASEGT. Samples came from patients with localized non-small cell lung adenocarcinoma. The data are from a study of CD4 and CD8 cells across lung adenocarcinoma regions. TCRdb independently ran MiXCR on the PCR reads; one entry per CDR3 protein. The sample has thousands of distinct CDR3 sequences, about 61% seen once. Material for sequencing was CD4+ T cells from the center of a lung tumor. This sequence originates from a male donor with lung adenocarcinoma. The CD4 and CD8 labels of this study may be unreliable. The chain employs TRBV6-1 and TRBJ2-1; 8 bases align to TRBD1. The CDR3 protein is CASWAPGQGNNEQFF. CDR3 sequence (DNA): TGTGCCAGCTGGGCCCCCGGACAGGGAAACAATGAGCAGTTCTTC.